One sample yielded the 23 T cell receptor beta chains listed below, sequenced in a study of graft-versus-host responses after intestinal transplantation. Their antigens are not known. Some clones are missing from TCRdb's copy, which holds only in-frame ones; the method was immunoSEQ multiplex PCR. Of roughly 100,000 clones listed, roughly 90% were seen once; the top ten hold about 0.072%. The input for sequencing was unstimulated CD8+ T cells sorted from spleen or lymph node cells, taken before transplant. These receptors all come from a human donor who was the organ donor for an intestinal transplant.

The V call is TRBV7-6, the J call TRBJ2-3; 10 nucleotides line up with TRBD1. V lost 6 bases to trimming and J lost 2 bases; unmatched junction nucleotides: 11. Germline assignment: CDR1 SGHVS and CDR2 FNYEAQ. The CDR3 extends over 17 amino acids. DNA of the CDR3: TGTGCCAGCAGTAGGGGGACAGGGGTGGGGACCACAGATACGCAGTATTTT. This translates into CASSRGTGVGTTDTQYF.

V gene TRBV28 combines with J gene TRBJ1-1; D may be TRBD1 (5 bases). Between the trimmed V and J ends, which lost 6 bases and 1 base, there was a span of 12 bases. The CDR3 consists of 14 residues. The germline gives CDR1 MDHEN, CDR2 SYDVKM. The CDR3 loop reads CASRLQGTNTEAFF. For the CDR3, the DNA is TGTGCCAGCAGATTGCAGGGAACGAACACTGAAGCTTTCTTT.

This clone was recorded a few times. The CDR3 region has the DNA TGTGCCAGCAGTTTGTCTTTTGGGGGCTGGGGCAATCAGCCCCAGCATTTT. Translated, it gives CASSLSFGGWGNQPQHF. The V gene is TRBV27, the J gene TRBJ1-5; possibly TRBD1 for D (6 bases). V was cut by 3 bases and J by 2 bases, with 17 bases left in between. CDR1 and CDR2 (germline): MNHEY, SMNVEV (reference sequence). This CDR3 contains 17 residues.

The chain combines TRBV7-6 with TRBJ2-1; D is unclear. Germline values: CDR1 SGHVS, CDR2 FNYEAQ. The CDR3 runs to 12 residues. V lost 2 bases to trimming and J lost 6 bases, with 5 bases between them. The CDR3 region has the DNA TGTGCCAGCAGCTTACCGGGCAATGAGCAGTTCTTC. This encodes CASSLPGNEQFF.

This chain uses TRBV4-1 with TRBJ1-4; TRBD1 matches at 8 bases. The junction had 2 bases not matched to a gene; V was cut back by 1 base and J by 7 bases. The CDR3 is made up of 14 amino acids. Germline V gives CDR1 MGHRA, CDR2 YSYEKL. The CDR3 sequence: CASSQGTGFEKLFF. CDR3 sequence (DNA): TGCGCCAGCAGCCAAGGGACAGGGTTTGAAAAACTGTTTTTT.

The chain is built from TRBV5-4 and TRBJ2-1; D possibly corresponds to TRBD1 (5 bases). The germline V gene encodes CDR1 SGHNT and CDR2 YYREEE (reference sequence). The CDR3 runs 13 residues. Deletions cut 4 bases from V and 6 bases from J, with 11 bases between. This chain's CDR3 is CASSLVGANEQFF. In nucleotides, the CDR3 is TGTGCCAGCAGCCTGGTAGGGGCCAATGAGCAGTTCTTC.

Note on this clone: The conserved final phenylalanine or tryptophan is absent from the CDR3, which likely points to a read error. The chain uses TRBV14 and TRBJ2-7, with D hard to call. The CDR3 totals 14 residues. CDR1 is SGHDN, CDR2 FVKESK, per germline. The V and J ends lost 8 bases and 0 bases respectively, with 14 bases between them. CDR3 sequence: CASYKTGSSYEQYL. The CDR3 DNA reads TGTGCCAGCTATAAGACTGGATCCTCCTACGAGCAGTACCTC.

The chain uses TRBV10-3 and TRBJ2-5, with D tentatively TRBD1 (6 bases). Per germline, CDR1 ENHRY and CDR2 SYGVKD. The CDR3 is made up of 13 amino acids. V gave up 3 bases and J gave up 5 bases, with 10 bases separating them. DNA for the CDR3: TGTGCCATCAGTGATGTGGGGGCTGAGACCCAGTACTTC. Its protein is CAISDVGAETQYF.

This clone was picked up one time. This chain connects TRBV11-3 to TRBJ1-1; TRBD1 is a possible D gene (6 bases). Germline assignment: CDR1 SGHNT and CDR2 YENEEA. The CDR3 contains 13 residues. Trimming left V 6 bases short and J 3 bases short, with 11 bases between. CDR3 region: CASRGPGDTEAFF. The CDR3 region has the DNA TGTGCCAGCAGGGGGCCAGGGGACACTGAAGCTTTCTTT.

This chain uses TRBV27 with TRBJ1-4, with TRBD1 matching over 7 bases. CDR1 is MNHEY, CDR2 SMNVEV, per germline (reference sequence). This CDR3 is built from 18 residues. V shed 5 bases and J 0 bases; nucleotides not matched to a gene: 12. The DNA of the CDR3 is TGTGCCAGCAGTCCCCTGACAGGGTGGCTAACAACTAATGAAAAACTGTTTTTT. Its translation: CASSPLTGWLTTNEKLFF.

The chain links TRBV11-1 to TRBJ2-2; 7 bases agree with TRBD2. Looked up from germline, CDR1 is SGHAT and CDR2 is FQDESV (reference sequence). This CDR3 contains 15 residues. With 2 bases clipped from V and 7 bases from J, the junction kept 7 bases outside the gene matches. Written as DNA, the CDR3 is TGTGCCAGCAGCTTACTAGGACTAGTCAGCGGGGAGCTGTTTTTT. Its translation is CASSLLGLVSGELFF.

This clone came up once. This chain uses TRBV29-1 with TRBJ2-3; 7 bases match TRBD2. CDR1 SQVTM and CDR2 ANQGSEA come from the germline V gene. The CDR3 spans 14 residues. Trimming took 3 bases from V and 3 from J; bases not matched to a gene: 6. CDR3 DNA sequence: TGCAGCGTTGAGGCGGGGGAGGAGACAGATACGCAGTATTTT. Translating gives CSVEAGEETDTQYF.

V and J are TRBV6-1 and TRBJ2-6; 12 nucleotides line up with TRBD2. The CDR3 runs to 19 residues. J was trimmed by 0 bases and V by 2 bases; bases with no gene match: 5. The germline CDR1 and CDR2 sequences are MNHNS and SASEGT. The CDR3, as DNA: TGTGCCAGCAGTGAACTAGCGGGAGGGCCCTTCTCTGGGGCCAACGTCCTGACTTTC. Its protein product is CASSELAGGPFSGANVLTF.

This chain uses TRBV7-3 with TRBJ2-3; D not resolved. Germline V lookup: CDR1 SGHTA, CDR2 FQGTGA. Trimming removed 2 bases at V and 4 bases at J, with 10 bases between. The CDR3 covers 14 residues. The CDR3 DNA reads TGTGCCAGCAGCTTAGTGGGCCCCGCAGATACGCAGTATTTT. Its translation: CASSLVGPADTQYF.

Note on this clone: Other DNA sequences in this specimen translate into the identical CDR3. This sequence joins TRBV28 and TRBJ1-1, with no clear D. V lost 5 bases to trimming and J lost 1 base, with 5 bases between them. The CDR3 runs 12 residues. In germline, CDR1 is MDHEN, CDR2 SYDVKM. The DNA for the CDR3 is TGTGCCAGCAGTCTCGGGAACACTGAAGCTTTCTTT. Residues: CASSLGNTEAFF.

This clone was detected only once. The genes are TRBV9 and TRBJ1-3; D call uncertain. This CDR3 region has 17 residues. V gave up 3 bases and J gave up 4 bases, with 20 bases separating them. CDR1 and CDR2 from the germline V gene are SGDLS and YYNGEE. The chain's CDR3 is CASSARGLGVYGNTIYF. The CDR3 nucleotides are TGTGCCAGCAGCGCTCGGGGTCTAGGAGTTTACGGAAACACCATATATTTT.

This chain uses TRBV6-5 with TRBJ2-7; D unclear. The CDR3 is made up of 14 amino acids. CDR1 and CDR2 (germline): MNHEY, SVGAGI. Trimming stripped 2 bases from V and 0 bases from J, with 8 bases between. CDR3 nucleotides: TGTGCCAGCAGTTACCATGGCCGCTCCTACGAGCAGTACTTC. It is translated as CASSYHGRSYEQYF.

The chain employs TRBV4-1 and TRBJ2-1; TRBD2 agrees at 8 bases. The germline CDR1 and CDR2 sequences are MGHRA and YSYEKL. Unmatched junction bases numbered 13, after V lost 1 base and J lost 8 bases. CDR3 length equals 17 residues. The CDR3 reads CASSQGDGTRGHDEQFF. CDR3 in DNA: TGCGCCAGCAGCCAAGGAGACGGGACTAGAGGACACGATGAGCAGTTCTTC.

V usage is TRBV5-1 and J usage is TRBJ2-7, with 7 bases fitting TRBD2. Germline V gives CDR1 SGHRS, CDR2 YFSETQ. V was pared by 1 base and J by 6 bases, with 13 bases of the junction left unmatched. The CDR3 is 16 residues long. CDR3 in DNA: TGCGCCAGCAGCTTGAGTCTCGGGGGGAGAGAGGCCGAGCAGTACTTC. As protein: CASSLSLGGREAEQYF. The whole variable domain, filled in from reference TRBV5-1 and TRBJ2-7, reads KAGVTQTPRYLIKTRGQQVTLSCSPISGHRSVSWYQQTPGQGLQFLFEYFSETQRNKGNFPGRFSGRQFSNSRSEMNVSTLELGDSALYLCASSLSLGGREAEQYFGPGTRLTVT.

The rearrangement joins TRBV10-3 to TRBJ2-7; a possible D gene is TRBD2 (5 bases). The CDR3 spans 14 residues. Trimming left V 2 bases short and J 2 bases short, with 10 bases between. The V gene's germline CDR1 is ENHRY and CDR2 SYGVKD. CDR3 nucleotides: TGTGCCATCAGTGAGCCGACGGGGACCTACGAGCAGTACTTC. Translation gives CAISEPTGTYEQYF.

The rearrangement links TRBV5-4 to TRBJ2-7, with 9 bases fitting TRBD1. The CDR3 consists of 15 residues. Germline values: CDR1 SGHNT, CDR2 YYREEE (reference sequence). The junction had 9 bases not matched to a gene; V was cut back by 3 bases and J by 5 bases. The CDR3 DNA reads TGTGCCAGCAGCTCACCACCACAGGGGGCTCACGAGCAGTACTTC. As protein: CASSSPPQGAHEQYF. The full variable domain, rest sourced from reference TRBV5-4 and TRBJ2-7, is ETGVTQSPTHLIKTRGQQVTLRCSSQSGHNTVSWYQQALGQGPQFIFQYYREEENGRGNFPPRFSGLQFPNYSSELNVNALELDDSALYLCASSSPPQGAHEQYFGPGTRLTVT.

This clone has a handful of counts. This sequence joins TRBV5-6 and TRBJ1-1, with D possibly TRBD1 on 6 matching bases. Germline CDR1 and CDR2: SGHDT and YYEEEE. V lost 2 bases to trimming and J lost 5 bases, with 7 bases between them. CDR3 length: 12 amino acids. The CDR3 DNA follows: TGTGCCAGCAGCTTTCAGGGGACTGAAGCTTTCTTT. It yields the protein CASSFQGTEAFF.

The chain uses TRBV27 and TRBJ2-5; possible D gene TRBD2, 5 bases. V was trimmed by 0 bases and J by 2 bases, leaving 10 bases between them. This CDR3 spans 15 amino acids. In germline, CDR1 is MNHEY, CDR2 SMNVEV (reference sequence). CDR3 bases: TGTGCCAGCAGTTTATCGTACGGCGGGCAAGAGACCCAGTACTTC. The encoded protein is CASSLSYGGQETQYF.